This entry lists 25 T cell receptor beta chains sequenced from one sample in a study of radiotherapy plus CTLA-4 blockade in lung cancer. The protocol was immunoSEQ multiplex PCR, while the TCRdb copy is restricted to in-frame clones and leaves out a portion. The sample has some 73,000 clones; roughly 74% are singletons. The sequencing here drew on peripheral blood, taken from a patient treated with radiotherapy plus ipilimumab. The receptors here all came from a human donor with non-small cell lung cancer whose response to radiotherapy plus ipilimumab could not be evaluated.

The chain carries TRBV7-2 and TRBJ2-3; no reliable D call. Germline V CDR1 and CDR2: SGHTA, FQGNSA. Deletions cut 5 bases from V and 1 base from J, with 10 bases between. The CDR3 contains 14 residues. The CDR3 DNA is TGTGCCAGCAGCCAACTGGTGGGCACAGATACGCAGTATTTT. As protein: CASSQLVGTDTQYF. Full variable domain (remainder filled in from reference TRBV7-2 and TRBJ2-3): GAGVSQSPSNKVTEKGKDVELRCDPISGHTALYWYRQSLGQGLEFLIYFQGNSAPDKSGLPSDRFSAERTGGSVSTLTIQRTQQEDSAVYLCASSQLVGTDTQYFGPGTRLTVL.

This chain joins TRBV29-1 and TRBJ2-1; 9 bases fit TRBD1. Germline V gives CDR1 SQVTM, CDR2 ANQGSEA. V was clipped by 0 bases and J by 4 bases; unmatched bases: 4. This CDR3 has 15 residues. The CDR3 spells CSVEDGGQGYNEQFF. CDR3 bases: TGCAGCGTTGAAGATGGGGGACAGGGATACAATGAGCAGTTCTTC.

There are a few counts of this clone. CDR3 protein: CASSDFSEVGHF. Here the CDR3 DNA reads TGTGCCAGCAGTGATTTTAGCGAGGTGGGTCATTTT. The chain has TRBV2 and TRBJ1-5; D uncertain. The CDR3 runs to 12 residues. Germline assignment: CDR1 SNHLY and CDR2 FYNNEI. V was clipped by 3 bases and J by 16 bases, with 16 bases between them.

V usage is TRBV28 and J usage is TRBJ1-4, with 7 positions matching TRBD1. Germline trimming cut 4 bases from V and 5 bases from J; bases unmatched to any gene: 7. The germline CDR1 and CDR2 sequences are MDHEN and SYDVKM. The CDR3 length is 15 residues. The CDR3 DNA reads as TGTGCCAGCAGTTCTCCCACAGGGGTAAATGAAAAACTGTTTTTT. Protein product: CASSSPTGVNEKLFF.

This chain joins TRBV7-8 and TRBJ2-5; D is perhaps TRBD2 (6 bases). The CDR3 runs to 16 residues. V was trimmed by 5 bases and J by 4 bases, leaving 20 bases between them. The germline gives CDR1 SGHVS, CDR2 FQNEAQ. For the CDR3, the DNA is TGTGCCAGCAGCCAGACGGGCGGGATTCTGGGAGAGACCCAGTACTTC. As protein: CASSQTGGILGETQYF. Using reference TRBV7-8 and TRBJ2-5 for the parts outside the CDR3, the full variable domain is GAGVSQSPRYKVAKRGQDVALRCDPISGHVSLFWYQQALGQGPEFLTYFQNEAQLDKSGLPSDRFFAERPEGSVSTLKIQRTQQEDSAVYLCASSQTGGILGETQYFGPGTRLLVL.

CDR3: CAWSVSAYNEQFF. CDR3 in DNA: TGTGCCTGGAGTGTTTCAGCGTACAATGAGCAGTTCTTC. V is TRBV30 and J is TRBJ2-1; D ambiguous. The germline V and J ends were trimmed by 0 bases and 4 bases, with 7 bases remaining between them. The CDR3 has 13 amino acids. Germline values: CDR1 GTSNPN, CDR2 SVGIG (reference sequence).

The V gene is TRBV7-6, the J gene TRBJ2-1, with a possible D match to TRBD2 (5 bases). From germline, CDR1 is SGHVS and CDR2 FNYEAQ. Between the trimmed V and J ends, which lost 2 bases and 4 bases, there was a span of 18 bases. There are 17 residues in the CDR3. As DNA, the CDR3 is TGTGCCAGCAGCTTAAAATTTTCGGGGTACGGTTACAATGAGCAGTTCTTC. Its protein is CASSLKFSGYGYNEQFF.

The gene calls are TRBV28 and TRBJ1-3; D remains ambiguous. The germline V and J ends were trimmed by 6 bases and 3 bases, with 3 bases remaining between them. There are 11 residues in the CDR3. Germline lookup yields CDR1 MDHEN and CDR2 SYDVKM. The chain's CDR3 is CASSYGNTIYF. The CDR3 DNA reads TGTGCCAGCAGCTATGGAAACACCATATATTTT.

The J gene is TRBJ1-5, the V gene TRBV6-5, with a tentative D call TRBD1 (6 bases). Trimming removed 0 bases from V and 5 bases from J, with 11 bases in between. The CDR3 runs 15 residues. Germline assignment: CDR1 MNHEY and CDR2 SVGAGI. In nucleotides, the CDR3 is TGTGCCAGCAGTTACTCGGTACAGGGATATCAGCCCCAGCATTTT. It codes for CASSYSVQGYQPQHF.

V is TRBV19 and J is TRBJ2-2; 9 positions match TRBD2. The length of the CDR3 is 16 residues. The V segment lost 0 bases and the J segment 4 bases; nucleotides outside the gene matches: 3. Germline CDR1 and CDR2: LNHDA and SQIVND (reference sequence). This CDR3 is CASSIDAGGGTGELFF. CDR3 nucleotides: TGTGCCAGTAGTATAGATGCGGGAGGGGGCACCGGGGAGCTGTTTTTT.

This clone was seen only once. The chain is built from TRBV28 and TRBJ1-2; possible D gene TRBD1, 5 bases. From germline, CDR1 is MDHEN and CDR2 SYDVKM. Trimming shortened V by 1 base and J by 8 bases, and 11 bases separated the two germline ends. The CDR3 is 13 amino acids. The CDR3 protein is CASSLLEGSGYTF. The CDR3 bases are TGTGCCAGCAGTTTATTGGAGGGGAGCGGCTACACCTTC.

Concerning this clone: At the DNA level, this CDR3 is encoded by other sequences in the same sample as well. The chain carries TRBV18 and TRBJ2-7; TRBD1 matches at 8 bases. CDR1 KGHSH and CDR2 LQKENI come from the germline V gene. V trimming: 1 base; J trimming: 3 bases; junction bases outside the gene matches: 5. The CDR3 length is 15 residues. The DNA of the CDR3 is TGTGCCAGCTCACCACTAGGACAGGGCAGCTACGAGCAGTACTTC. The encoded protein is CASSPLGQGSYEQYF.

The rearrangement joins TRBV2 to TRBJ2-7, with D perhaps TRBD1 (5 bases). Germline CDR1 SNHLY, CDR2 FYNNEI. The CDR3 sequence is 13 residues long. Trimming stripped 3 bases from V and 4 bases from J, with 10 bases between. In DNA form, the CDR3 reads TGTGCCAGCAGTGACAGGGCATTTTACGAGCAGTACTTC. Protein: CASSDRAFYEQYF.

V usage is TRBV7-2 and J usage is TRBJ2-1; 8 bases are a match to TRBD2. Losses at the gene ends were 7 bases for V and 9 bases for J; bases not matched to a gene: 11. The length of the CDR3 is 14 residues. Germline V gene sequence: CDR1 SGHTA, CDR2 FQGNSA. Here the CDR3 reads CASNPGGLESEQFF. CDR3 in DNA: TGTGCCAGCAACCCGGGGGGACTAGAAAGTGAGCAGTTCTTC.

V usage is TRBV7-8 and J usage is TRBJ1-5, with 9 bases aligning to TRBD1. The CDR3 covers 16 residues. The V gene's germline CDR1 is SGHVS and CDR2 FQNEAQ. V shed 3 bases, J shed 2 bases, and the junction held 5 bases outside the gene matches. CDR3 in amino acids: CASSFRQGEGNQPQHF. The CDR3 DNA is TGTGCCAGCAGCTTCAGACAGGGGGAGGGCAATCAGCCCCAGCATTTT.

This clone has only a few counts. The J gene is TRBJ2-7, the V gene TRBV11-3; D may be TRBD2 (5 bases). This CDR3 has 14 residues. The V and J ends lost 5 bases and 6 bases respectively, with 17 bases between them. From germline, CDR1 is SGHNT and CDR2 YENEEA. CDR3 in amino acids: CASSPRRESAEQYF. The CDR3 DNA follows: TGTGCCAGCAGCCCCCGTCGGGAAAGCGCCGAGCAGTACTTC.

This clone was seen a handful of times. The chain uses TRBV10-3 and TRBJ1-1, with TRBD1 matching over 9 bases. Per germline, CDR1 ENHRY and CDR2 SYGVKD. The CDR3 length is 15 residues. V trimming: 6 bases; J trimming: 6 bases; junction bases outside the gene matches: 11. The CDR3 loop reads CAISHEQGADAEAFF. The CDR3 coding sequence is TGTGCCATCAGCCATGAACAGGGGGCGGACGCTGAAGCTTTCTTT.

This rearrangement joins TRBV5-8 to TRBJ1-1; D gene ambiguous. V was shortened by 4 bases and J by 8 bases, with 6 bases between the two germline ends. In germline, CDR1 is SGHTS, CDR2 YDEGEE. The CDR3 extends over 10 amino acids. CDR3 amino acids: CASSPREAFF. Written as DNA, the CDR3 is TGTGCCAGCAGCCCCAGGGAAGCTTTCTTT.

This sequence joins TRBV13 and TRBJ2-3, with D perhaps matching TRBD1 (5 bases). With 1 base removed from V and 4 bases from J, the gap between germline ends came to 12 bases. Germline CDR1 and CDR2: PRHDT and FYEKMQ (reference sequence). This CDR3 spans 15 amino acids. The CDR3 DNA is TGTGCCAGCAGCTTAGTAGGCAGGGCGGCAGATACGCAGTATTTT. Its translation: CASSLVGRAADTQYF.

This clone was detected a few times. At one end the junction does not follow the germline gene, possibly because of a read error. This CDR3 reads CASILGGTSGLEDTQYF. The CDR3 DNA sequence: TGTGCCAGCATCTTGGGGGGGACTAGTGGTCTTGAAGATACGCAGTATTTT. The rearrangement joins TRBV5-8 to TRBJ2-3, with 8 bases aligning to TRBD2. The CDR3 is 17 residues long. Germline values: CDR1 SGHTS, CDR2 YDEGEE.

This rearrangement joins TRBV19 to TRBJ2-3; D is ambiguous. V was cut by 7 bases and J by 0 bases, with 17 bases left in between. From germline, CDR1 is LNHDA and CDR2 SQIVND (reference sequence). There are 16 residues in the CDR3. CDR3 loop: CASKPQGAVSTDTQYF. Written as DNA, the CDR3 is TGTGCCAGTAAACCTCAAGGCGCGGTTAGCACAGATACGCAGTATTTT.

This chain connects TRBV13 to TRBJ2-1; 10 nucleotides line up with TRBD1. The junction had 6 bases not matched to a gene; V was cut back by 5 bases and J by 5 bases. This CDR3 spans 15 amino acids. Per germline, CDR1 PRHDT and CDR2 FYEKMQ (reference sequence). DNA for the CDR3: TGTGCCAGCAGCCGTCGGACAGGGGGGGACAATGAGCAGTTCTTC. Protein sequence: CASSRRTGGDNEQFF.

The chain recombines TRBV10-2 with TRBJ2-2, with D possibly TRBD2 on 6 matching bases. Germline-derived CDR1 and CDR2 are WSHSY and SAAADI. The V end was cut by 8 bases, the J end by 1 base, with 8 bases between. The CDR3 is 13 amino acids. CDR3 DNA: TGCGCCAGCTGGGAGGAGAACACCGGGGAGCTGTTTTTT. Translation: CASWEENTGELFF.

The CDR3 DNA reads as TGTGCCAGCAGCTCGAAGACAGGGGTGGACACTGAAGCTTTCTTT. Translated, it gives CASSSKTGVDTEAFF. The chain links TRBV4-2 to TRBJ1-1; 8 bases align to TRBD1. The junction had 8 bases not matched to a gene; V was cut back by 5 bases and J by 3 bases. Germline V gene lookup returns CDR1 LGHNA and CDR2 YNFKEQ. This CDR3 contains 15 residues.

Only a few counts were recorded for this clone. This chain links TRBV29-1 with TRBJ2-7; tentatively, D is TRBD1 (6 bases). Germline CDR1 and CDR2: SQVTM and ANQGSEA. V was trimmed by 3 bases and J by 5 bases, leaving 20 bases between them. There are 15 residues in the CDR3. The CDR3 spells CSVEGGINRDHEQYF. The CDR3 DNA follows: TGCAGCGTTGAGGGCGGAATCAACAGGGACCACGAGCAGTACTTC.